This T cell receptor (beta chain) was recorded in a study of Ad26.COV2.S vaccination and SARS-CoV-2 variants. Using immunoSEQ multiplex PCR, the repertoire was profiled, and TCRdb retains in-frame clones only, with some absent. The top ten hold around 13% of the sample, which has 500,000 or so clones, around nine tenths seen once. The treatment is: over 15 received Ad26.COV2.S at low or high dose, single or two shots; about 5 received placebo; per-sample allocation not given. Sampling occurred on day 63 after the first vaccine or placebo injection. The sample consisted of peripheral blood, taken in a trial of Ad26.COV2.S vaccine versus placebo. This sequence was found in a person aged 18 to 65 who received the Ad26.COV2.S COVID-19 vaccine or a placebo.

Here the CDR3 reads CASSPTGSGKGYTF. Written as DNA, the CDR3 is TGTGCCAGCAGCCCCACGGGGTCTGGGAAGGGCTACACCTTC. V and J are TRBV11-2 and TRBJ1-2; no clear D gene. The CDR3 runs to 14 residues. V lost 5 bases to trimming and J lost 8 bases, with 18 bases between them. In germline, CDR1 is SGHAT, CDR2 FQNNGV.